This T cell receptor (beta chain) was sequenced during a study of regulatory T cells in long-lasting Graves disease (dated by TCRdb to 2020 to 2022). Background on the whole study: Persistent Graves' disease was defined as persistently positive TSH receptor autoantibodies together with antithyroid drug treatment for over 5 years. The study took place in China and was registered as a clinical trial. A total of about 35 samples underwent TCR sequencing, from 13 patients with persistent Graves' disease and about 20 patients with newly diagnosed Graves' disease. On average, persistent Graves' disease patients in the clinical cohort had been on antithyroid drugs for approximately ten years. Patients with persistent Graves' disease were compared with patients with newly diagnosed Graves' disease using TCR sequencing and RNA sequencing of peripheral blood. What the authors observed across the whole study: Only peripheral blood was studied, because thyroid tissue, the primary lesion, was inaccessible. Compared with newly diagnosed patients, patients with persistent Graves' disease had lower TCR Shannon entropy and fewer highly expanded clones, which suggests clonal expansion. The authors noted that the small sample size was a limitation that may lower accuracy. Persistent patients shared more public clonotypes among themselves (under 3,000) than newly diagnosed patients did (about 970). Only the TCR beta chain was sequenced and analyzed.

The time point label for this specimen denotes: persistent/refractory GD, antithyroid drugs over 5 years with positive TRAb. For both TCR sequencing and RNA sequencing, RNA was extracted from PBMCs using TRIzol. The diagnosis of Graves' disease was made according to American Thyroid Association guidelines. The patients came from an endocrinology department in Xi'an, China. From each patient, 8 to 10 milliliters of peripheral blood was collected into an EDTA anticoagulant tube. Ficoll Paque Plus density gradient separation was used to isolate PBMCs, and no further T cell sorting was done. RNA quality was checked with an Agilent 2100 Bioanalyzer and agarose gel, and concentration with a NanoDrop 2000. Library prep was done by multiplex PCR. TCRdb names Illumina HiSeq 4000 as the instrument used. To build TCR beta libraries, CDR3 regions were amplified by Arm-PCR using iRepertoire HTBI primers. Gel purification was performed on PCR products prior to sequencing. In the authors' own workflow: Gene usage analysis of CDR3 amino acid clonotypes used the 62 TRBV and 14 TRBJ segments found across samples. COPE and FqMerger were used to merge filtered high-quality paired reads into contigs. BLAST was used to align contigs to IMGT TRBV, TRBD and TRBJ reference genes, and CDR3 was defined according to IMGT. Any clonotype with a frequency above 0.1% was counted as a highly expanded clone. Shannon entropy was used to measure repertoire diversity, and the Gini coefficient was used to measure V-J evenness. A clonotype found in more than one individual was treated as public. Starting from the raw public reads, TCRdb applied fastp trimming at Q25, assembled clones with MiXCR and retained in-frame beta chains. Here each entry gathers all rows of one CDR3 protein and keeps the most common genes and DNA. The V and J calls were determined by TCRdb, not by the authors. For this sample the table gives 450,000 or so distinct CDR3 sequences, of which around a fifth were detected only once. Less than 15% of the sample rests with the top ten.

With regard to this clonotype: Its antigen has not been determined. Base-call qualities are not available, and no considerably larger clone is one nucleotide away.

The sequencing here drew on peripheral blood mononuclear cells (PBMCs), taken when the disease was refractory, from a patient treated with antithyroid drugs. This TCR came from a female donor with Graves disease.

The nucleotide sequence reads as follows: TGCGCCAGCAGCCAGACAGGGGGCCTCTCACCCCTCCACTTT. This yields the protein CASSQTGGLSPLHF. This sequence uses TRBV4-1 and TRBJ1-6; 10 nucleotides in the junction match TRBD1. The germline V gene specifies MGHRA as CDR1 and YSYEKL as CDR2. Including the terminal cysteine and phenylalanine, the CDR3 comprises 14 residues. Of the read, only the CDR3 DNA is kept; its 42 bases are in frame from base 1. From V the trimming removes 3 bases and from J it removes 10 bases, while the gene matches leave 3 bases of the junction unaccounted for.